This T cell receptor (beta chain) was sequenced in a study of identical twins. Using its own MiXCR run on the 5' RACE reads, TCRdb lists one record per CDR3 protein. This sample yields 420,000 or so distinct CDR3 sequences, of which less than 20% are seen a single time; 12% belongs to the top ten. Regarding the study as a whole: Invariant MAIT and iNKT cells could partly confound zero-insertion analyses. Sharing of beta out-of-frame sequences by twins showed a weaker excess. The analysis was cross-sectional rather than longitudinal within donors.

In every case, the donor was a healthy Caucasian. At least ten counts were recorded for this clonotype. Antigen specificity is unknown. Input material: naive T cells sorted from blood. This sequence originates from a man in his forties or fifties in good health.

The CDR3 coding sequence is TGTGCCAGCAGCTTCCCGACAGTCAACACTGAAGCTTTCTTT. It yields the protein CASSFPTVNTEAFF. The rearrangement joins TRBV7-2 to TRBJ1-1, with a tentative D call TRBD1 (5 bases). The CDR3 length is 14 residues. Trimming took 3 bases from V and 2 from J, leaving 10 bases between them. Germline loops: CDR1 SGHTA, CDR2 FQGNSA.